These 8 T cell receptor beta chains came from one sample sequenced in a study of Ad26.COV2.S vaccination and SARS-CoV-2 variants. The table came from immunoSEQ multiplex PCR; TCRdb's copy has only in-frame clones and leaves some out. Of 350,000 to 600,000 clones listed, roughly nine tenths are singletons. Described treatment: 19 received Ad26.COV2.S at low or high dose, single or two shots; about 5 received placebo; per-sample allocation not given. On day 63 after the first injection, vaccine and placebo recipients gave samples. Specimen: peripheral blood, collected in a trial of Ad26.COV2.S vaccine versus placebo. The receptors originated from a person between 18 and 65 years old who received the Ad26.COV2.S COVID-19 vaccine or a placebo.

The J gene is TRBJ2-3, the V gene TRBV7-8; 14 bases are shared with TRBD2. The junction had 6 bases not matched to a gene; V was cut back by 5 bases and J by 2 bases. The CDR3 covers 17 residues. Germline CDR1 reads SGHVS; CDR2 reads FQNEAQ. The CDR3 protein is CASSIGLAGGYTDTQYF. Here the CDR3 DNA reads TGTGCCAGCAGCATCGGACTAGCGGGGGGTTACACAGATACGCAGTATTTT.

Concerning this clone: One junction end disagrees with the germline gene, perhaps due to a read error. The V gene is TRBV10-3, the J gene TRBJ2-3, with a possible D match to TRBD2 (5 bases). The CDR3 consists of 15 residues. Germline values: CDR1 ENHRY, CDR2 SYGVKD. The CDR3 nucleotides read TGTGCCATCAATGAGGGCAGGAGCAACACAGATACGCAGTATTTT. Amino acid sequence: CAINEGRSNTDTQYF.

The CDR3 nucleotides read TGTGCCAGCAAAAATGGTGGGGGGGGCGGCACTGAAGCTTTCTTT. Amino acids: CASKNGGGGGTEAFF. J is TRBJ1-1 and V is TRBV28; a possible D gene is TRBD1 (6 bases). V lost 7 bases to trimming and J lost 4 bases, with 19 bases between them. The CDR3 runs to 15 residues. Germline CDR1 MDHEN, CDR2 SYDVKM.

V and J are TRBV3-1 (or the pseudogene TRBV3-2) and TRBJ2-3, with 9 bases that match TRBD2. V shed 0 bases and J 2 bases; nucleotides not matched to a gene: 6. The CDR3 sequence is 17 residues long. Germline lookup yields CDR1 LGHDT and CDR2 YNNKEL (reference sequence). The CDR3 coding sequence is TGTGCCAGCAGCCAAGATGCCCAGCGGGGGGCCACAGATACGCAGTATTTT. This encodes CASSQDAQRGATDTQYF.

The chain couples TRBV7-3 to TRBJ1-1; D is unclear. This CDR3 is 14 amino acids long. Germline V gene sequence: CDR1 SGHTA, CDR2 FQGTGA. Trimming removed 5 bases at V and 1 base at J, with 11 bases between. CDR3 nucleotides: TGTGCCAGCAGCCGTGGACCGTCGAACACTGAAGCTTTCTTT. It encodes CASSRGPSNTEAFF.

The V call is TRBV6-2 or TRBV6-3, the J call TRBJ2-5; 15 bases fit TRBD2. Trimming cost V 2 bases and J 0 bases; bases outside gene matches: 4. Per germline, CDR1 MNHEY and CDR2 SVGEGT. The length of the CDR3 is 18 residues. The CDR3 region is CASSYRTSGGAYQETQYF. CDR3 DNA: TGTGCCAGCAGTTACAGGACTAGCGGGGGGGCGTACCAAGAGACCCAGTACTTC.

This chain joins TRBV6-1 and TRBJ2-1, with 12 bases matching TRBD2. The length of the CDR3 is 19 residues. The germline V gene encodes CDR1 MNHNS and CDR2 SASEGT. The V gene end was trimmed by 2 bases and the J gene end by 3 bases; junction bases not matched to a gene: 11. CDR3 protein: CASSESASGRARYYNEQFF. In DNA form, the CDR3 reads TGTGCCAGCAGTGAATCCGCTAGCGGGAGGGCCCGCTACTACAATGAGCAGTTCTTC.

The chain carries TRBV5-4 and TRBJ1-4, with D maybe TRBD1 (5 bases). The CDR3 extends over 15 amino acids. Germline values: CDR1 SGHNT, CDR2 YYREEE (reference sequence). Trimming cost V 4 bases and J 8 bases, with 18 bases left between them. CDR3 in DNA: TGTGCCAGCAGCAACAACCAGGGAGGTCAGGAAAAACTGTTTTTT. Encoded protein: CASSNNQGGQEKLFF.